The 2 T cell receptor beta chains reported below all come from one sample, sequenced in a study of early T cells in non-severe SARS-CoV-2 infection. TCRdb re-called the 5' RACE reads with MiXCR, one entry per CDR3 protein. The sample holds about 84,000 distinct CDR3 sequences, around 10% seen once. Sequencing was done on a sample of whole blood. The receptors shown here come from an adult who was a healthcare worker with PCR-confirmed SARS-CoV-2 infection or an uninfected control (not recorded which).

This clonotype was seen a few times. The J gene is TRBJ1-1, the V gene TRBV11-2; D gene ambiguous. From germline, CDR1 is SGHAT and CDR2 FQNNGV. This CDR3 is 13 amino acids long. V shed 4 bases and J shed 10 bases, with 16 bases lying between them. CDR3 protein: CASSSNDVSRAFF. In nucleotides, the CDR3 is TGTGCCAGCAGCTCCAATGATGTCTCCAGAGCTTTCTTT.

This chain joins TRBV30 and TRBJ1-5; 7 bases are a match to TRBD1. The CDR3 is 14 residues long. With V trimmed by 1 base and J by 3 bases, 3 bases remained unmatched. Germline CDR1 reads GTSNPN; CDR2 reads SVGIG (reference sequence). CDR3: CAWSGGQVNQPQHF. The CDR3 nucleotides read TGTGCCTGGAGTGGTGGACAGGTCAATCAGCCCCAGCATTTT.